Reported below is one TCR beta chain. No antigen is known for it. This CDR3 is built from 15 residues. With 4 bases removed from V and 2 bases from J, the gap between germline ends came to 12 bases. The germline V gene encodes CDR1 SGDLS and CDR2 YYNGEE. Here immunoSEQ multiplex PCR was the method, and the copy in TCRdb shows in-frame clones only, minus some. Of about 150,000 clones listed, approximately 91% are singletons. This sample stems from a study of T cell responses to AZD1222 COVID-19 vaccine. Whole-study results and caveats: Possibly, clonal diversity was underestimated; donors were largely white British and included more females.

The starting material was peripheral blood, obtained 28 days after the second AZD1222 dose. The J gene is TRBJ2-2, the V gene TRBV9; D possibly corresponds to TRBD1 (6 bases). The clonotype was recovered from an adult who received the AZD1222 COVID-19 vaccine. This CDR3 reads CASSLGGFNTGELFF. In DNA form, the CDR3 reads TGTGCCAGCAGCCTAGGGGGTTTCAACACCGGGGAGCTGTTTTTT.